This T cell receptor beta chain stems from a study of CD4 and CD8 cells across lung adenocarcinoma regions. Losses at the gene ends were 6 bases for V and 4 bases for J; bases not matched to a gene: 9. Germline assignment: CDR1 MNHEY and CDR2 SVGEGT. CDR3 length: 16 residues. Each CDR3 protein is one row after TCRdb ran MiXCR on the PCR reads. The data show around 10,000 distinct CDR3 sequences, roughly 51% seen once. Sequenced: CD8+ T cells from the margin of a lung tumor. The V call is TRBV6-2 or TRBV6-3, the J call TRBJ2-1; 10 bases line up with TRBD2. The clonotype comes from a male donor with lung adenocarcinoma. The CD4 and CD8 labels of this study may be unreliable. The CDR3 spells CASSPISGGKYNEQFF. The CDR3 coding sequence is TGTGCCAGCAGCCCGATTAGCGGGGGGAAATACAATGAGCAGTTCTTC.